Each of the 8 T cell receptor beta chains below was sequenced from the same sample in a study of blood T cell repertoires in COVID-19. Method: immunoSEQ multiplex PCR; TCRdb's copy keeps in-frame clones and lacks some. The table shows around 140,000 clones, with approximately 84% occurring only once. Sequencing was carried out using peripheral blood. These TCRs come from a woman aged 80 or over with acute or convalescent COVID-19.

CDR3 region: CASSLRDRGRGTEAFF. The CDR3 DNA reads as TGCGCCAGCAGCCTTCGGGACAGGGGGCGGGGTACTGAAGCTTTCTTT. The V and J genes are TRBV4-1 and TRBJ1-1; 12 bases fit TRBD1. Per germline, CDR1 MGHRA and CDR2 YSYEKL. The trim removed 4 bases at V and 5 bases at J, leaving 8 bases unmatched. The CDR3 runs to 16 residues.

This chain links TRBV7-2 with TRBJ1-1; D uncertain. Germline V gene data show CDR1 as SGHTA and CDR2 as FQGNSA. This CDR3 contains 15 residues. Deletions cut 5 bases from V and 5 bases from J, with 18 bases between. The CDR3 sequence is CASSLLEAPGTEAFF. DNA for the CDR3: TGTGCCAGCAGCCTATTAGAGGCCCCTGGGACTGAAGCTTTCTTT.

This clone was detected once. CDR3 sequence (DNA): TGTGCCAGCAGCCAGAGGGGGACTAGCGTACGGTACGAGCAGTACTTC. This sequence encodes CASSQRGTSVRYEQYF. This chain joins TRBV3-1 (or the pseudogene TRBV3-2) and TRBJ2-7, with 10 bases identical to TRBD2. The CDR3 covers 16 residues. Germline CDR1 is LGHDT and CDR2 is YNNKEL (reference sequence). The V and J ends lost 3 bases and 4 bases, in that order; junction bases with no gene match: 9.

J is TRBJ2-6 and V is TRBV19, with TRBD2 matching over 9 bases. CDR1 and CDR2 from the germline V gene are LNHDA and SQIVND (reference sequence). V shed 5 bases, J shed 0 bases, and the junction held 5 bases outside the gene matches. The CDR3 runs 17 residues. CDR3 nucleotide sequence: TGTGCCAGTAGTCGAGCGGGAGGAGTCTCTGGGGCCAACGTCCTGACTTTC. It codes for CASSRAGGVSGANVLTF. The entire variable domain, with the rest obtained from reference TRBV19 and TRBJ2-6, is as follows: DGGITQSPKYLFRKEGQNVTLSCEQNLNHDAMYWYRQDPGQGLRLIYYSQIVNDFQKGDIAEGYSVSREKKESFPLTVTSAQKNPTAFYLCASSRAGGVSGANVLTFGAGSRLTVL.

The chain joins TRBV7-8 to TRBJ2-5, with TRBD1 matching over 8 bases. With V trimmed by 5 bases and J by 5 bases, 7 bases remained unmatched. The CDR3 is 14 amino acids. Germline V gives CDR1 SGHVS, CDR2 FQNEAQ. The CDR3 DNA follows: TGTGCCAGCAGCCGACAGGGGCGGCGGGAGACCCAGTACTTC. It encodes CASSRQGRRETQYF.

This clone was seen once. This chain uses TRBV5-6 with TRBJ1-6; D remains ambiguous. This CDR3 comprises 12 residues. Trimming took 1 base from V and 12 from J, leaving 8 bases between them. CDR1 is SGHDT, CDR2 YYEEEE, per germline. CDR3 region: CASSLSGLPLHF. The CDR3 DNA sequence: TGTGCCAGCAGCTTGTCGGGGTTACCCCTCCACTTT.

With regard to this clone: The junction departs from germline at one end; a sequencing error may be responsible. The chain couples TRBV7-9 to TRBJ2-7, with 12 bases aligning to TRBD2. The CDR3 is made up of 14 amino acids. In germline, CDR1 is SEHNR, CDR2 FQNEAQ (reference sequence). The CDR3 here is CASSLAGGLNEQYF. As DNA, the CDR3 is TGTGCCAGCAGCCTAGCGGGGGGGCTAAACGAGCAGTACTTC.

V gene TRBV18 combines with J gene TRBJ1-2; D gene unclear. Germline lookup yields CDR1 KGHSH and CDR2 LQKENI. Trimming removed 4 bases from V and 10 bases from J, with 16 bases in between. CDR3 size: 13 residues. CDR3 protein: CASSQGLLSHYTF. Written as DNA, the CDR3 is TGTGCCAGCTCACAAGGACTACTTAGCCACTACACCTTC.